This is a list of T cell receptor beta chains from one sample in a study of blood T cell repertoires in COVID-19. Assay: immunoSEQ multiplex PCR; the TCRdb copy retains only in-frame clones and omits some. The sample holds 20,000 to 25,000 clones, under 90% seen once. Sequencing was done on a sample of peripheral blood. These receptors were collected from a man between 45 and 60 years old with active COVID-19. CDR3s include the opening cysteine and the closing phenylalanine or tryptophan. Each record gives: J gene, clone size, V gene, D gene, CDR3 DNA, CDR3 protein. D genes are given only for firm matches. Size is omitted from some rows. Given values are once, few, many or a class for expanded clones.

TRBJ1-1	.	TRBV15	.	TGTGCCACCAGCACCGGGGGACTGAACACTGAAGCTTTCTTT	CATSTGGLNTEAFF
TRBJ2-2	few	TRBV25-1	.	TGTGCCAGCAGTGTCCTGGGCTCCGCCGGGGAGCTGTTTTTT	CASSVLGSAGELFF
TRBJ1-6	.	TRBV2	.	TGTGCCAGCAGTGAAAGGGGACACTTCTATAATTCACCCCTCCACTTT	CASSERGHFYNSPLHF
TRBJ2-7	.	TRBV11-2	TRBD1	TGTGCCAGCAGCCCTCTACAGGGGGCTGGCGACGAGCAGTACTTC	CASSPLQGAGDEQYF
TRBJ1-1	.	TRBV28	.	TGTGCCAGCAGTTTTACAGTGAACACTGAAGCTTTCTTT	CASSFTVNTEAFF
TRBJ1-2	.	TRBV27	.	TGTGCCAGCAGTTCGGGATTACTTTATGGCTACACCTTC	CASSSGLLYGYTF
TRBJ1-1	few	TRBV18	.	TGTGCCAGCTCACCAATGGCGAACACTGAAGCTTTCTTT	CASSPMANTEAFF
TRBJ1-1	.	TRBV7-2	.	TGTGCCAGCAGCTTAATTCACATTGAAGCTTTCTTT	CASSLIHIEAFF
TRBJ2-1	.	TRBV7-6	.	TGTGCCAGCAGCCCCACTAGCCACCTGCTTCGCCGTAGCTCCTACAATGAGCAGTTCTTC	CASSPTSHLLRRSSYNEQFF
TRBJ1-2	.	TRBV19	.	TGTGCCAGTAGTATAGATCCCGGGGAAGGAGGACTCTATGGCTACACCTTC	CASSIDPGEGGLYGYTF
TRBJ2-7	few	TRBV5-1	.	TGCGCCAGCAGCTGGACTGGATCCGGCGAGCAGTACTTC	CASSWTGSGEQYF
TRBJ2-3	.	TRBV27	.	TGTGCCAGCAGTTCTACCAGGGAATCAACGCAGTATTTT	CASSSTRESTQYF
TRBJ2-6	.	TRBV30	TRBD1	TGTGCCTCCATCGGGGGACAGGGGATCCCTGGGGCCAACGTCCTGACTTTC	CASIGGQGIPGANVLTF
TRBJ2-5	.	TRBV4-1	.	TGCGCCAGCAGCCAAGGTAATGGGCTGCAAGAGACCCAGTACTTC	CASSQGNGLQETQYF
TRBJ2-5	.	TRBV7-8	.	TGTGCCAGCAGCCTAGGGGGGGGCCAAGAGACCCAGTACTTC	CASSLGGGQETQYF
TRBJ1-5	few	TRBV6-1	.	TGTGCCAGCAGTGAAACAGGTTCTCTGCCCCAGCATTTT	CASSETGSLPQHF
TRBJ1-1	.	TRBV27	.	TGTGCCAGCAGTTTAAATCGAGACACAGGTGAAGCTTTCTTT	CASSLNRDTGEAFF
TRBJ2-1	.	TRBV7-9	.	TGTGCCAGCAGCTCGACAGTCGACAATGAGCAGTTCTTC	CASSSTVDNEQFF
TRBJ2-5	.	TRBV12-3/TRBV12-4	.	TGTGCCAGCAGTTTGACAGGCGGAGAGACCCAGTACTTC	CASSLTGGETQYF
TRBJ1-5	.	TRBV30	.	TGTGCCTGGTCAGACACCGGGATCCAGCAGCCCCAGCATTTT	CAWSDTGIQQPQHF
TRBJ1-4	.	TRBV5-4	TRBD1	TGTGCCAGCAGCTTGGAAGGACAGGCCTCCTTTCTGGAAAAACTGTTTTTT	CASSLEGQASFLEKLFF
TRBJ1-1	.	TRBV7-9	.	TGTGCCAGCAGCTTTTTTGAGATGAACACTGAAGCTTTCTTT	CASSFFEMNTEAFF
TRBJ1-6	.	TRBV23-1	TRBD1	TGCGCCAGCAGCCGGGACAGTGGGAATTCACCCCTCCACTTT	CASSRDSGNSPLHF
TRBJ1-5	.	TRBV2	.	TGTGCCAGCAGTGAGGGGGCGCGAGGTCAGCCCCAGCATTTT	CASSEGARGQPQHF
TRBJ2-5	.	TRBV30	.	TGTGCCTGGACAGGGGATGGGGAGACCCAGTACTTC	CAWTGDGETQYF
TRBJ2-3	.	TRBV11-2	TRBD2	TGTGCCAGCAGCCCTGGACTAGCGGGGGGATTAAACACAGATACGCAGTATTTT	CASSPGLAGGLNTDTQYF
TRBJ1-1	once	TRBV19	TRBD1	TGTGCCAGTAGTATCAACAGGGGAGGACGAGCTTTCTTT	CASSINRGGRAFF
TRBJ2-7	.	TRBV19	TRBD1	TGTGCCAGTAGTAAAAGAGCATTAGGGGGCGAGACCCCCTACGAGCAGTACTTC	CASSKRALGGETPYEQYF
TRBJ2-2	.	TRBV7-9	TRBD1	TGTGCCAGCAGCCCGATGGGGACAGGGGTGAGATCCGGGGAGCTGTTTTTT	CASSPMGTGVRSGELFF
TRBJ2-1	once	TRBV20-1	.	TGCAGTGCTAGTACGAGCGGCTCCTACAATGAGCAGTTCTTC	CSASTSGSYNEQFF
TRBJ2-4	few	TRBV2	.	TGTGCCAGCCGTGGTCAGGACATTCAGTACTTC	CASRGQDIQYF
TRBJ1-3	.	TRBV5-1	TRBD1	TGCGCCAGCAGCAGGACAGGGTCGGGTCCTGGAAACACCATATATTTT	CASSRTGSGPGNTIYF
TRBJ1-2	.	TRBV23-1	.	TGCGCCAGCAGTCAATTCCCTCCCAGTAAATATCGCTATGGCTACACCTTC	CASSQFPPSKYRYGYTF
TRBJ2-3	once	TRBV10-3	.	TGTGCCATCAGTGCTGGGGGGCGGGGGACTAGCACAGATACGCAGTATTTT	CAISAGGRGTSTDTQYF
TRBJ1-4	few	TRBV6-2/TRBV6-3	.	TGTGCCAGCAGTTACCCGGGGAGAGGCTTAAGAACTAATGAAAAACTGTTTTTT	CASSYPGRGLRTNEKLFF
TRBJ2-1	.	TRBV7-2	.	TGTGCCAGCAGCCGCGGGACCATCAACAATGAGCAGTTCTTC	CASSRGTINNEQFF
TRBJ1-1	.	TRBV5-3	TRBD1	TGTGCCAGAAGCGAGGGACAGGGGCGTCCCCGACCTTTGAACACTGAAGCTTTCTTT	CARSEGQGRPRPLNTEAFF
TRBJ2-7	.	TRBV19	.	TGTGCCAGTAGTATATTAGGGAGACCCTACGAGCAGTACTTC	CASSILGRPYEQYF
TRBJ2-1	.	TRBV5-4	.	TGTGCCAGCAGCTGGGAAAGGGGGAATGAGCAGTTCTTC	CASSWERGNEQFF
TRBJ2-7	.	TRBV5-4	TRBD1	TGTGCCAGCAGCGACCAGGGACAGGCTTCCCCCGAGCAGTACTTC	CASSDQGQASPEQYF
TRBJ2-7	.	TRBV19	.	TGTGCCAGTAGTATAGAAGCTACGGGCGGGTCCTACGAGCAGTACTTC	CASSIEATGGSYEQYF
TRBJ1-6	.	TRBV5-1	TRBD1	TGCGCCAGCAGCAAATCACAGGGGAGAGGTAATTCACCCCTCCACTTT	CASSKSQGRGNSPLHF
TRBJ2-5	.	TRBV19	TRBD1	TGTGCCAGTAGTAGGGACAGGGGGGAGACCCAGTACTTC	CASSRDRGETQYF
TRBJ2-4	.	TRBV2	TRBD1	TGTGCCAGCAGTACACCACGGGACAGGGGTAACATTCAGTACTTC	CASSTPRDRGNIQYF
TRBJ2-3	.	TRBV4-1	.	TGCGCCAGCAGCCAACCGGTAGATACGCAGTATTTT	CASSQPVDTQYF
TRBJ2-7	.	TRBV5-4	TRBD1	TGTGCCAGCAGCTTCGGGACAGGGGTCTCCTACGAGCAGTACTTC	CASSFGTGVSYEQYF
TRBJ2-3	.	TRBV2	TRBD2	TGTGCCAGCAGTGAATCTAATCGACTAGCGGAAGATACGCAGTATTTT	CASSESNRLAEDTQYF
TRBJ2-1	.	TRBV11-3	TRBD2	TGTGCCAGCAGCAGAGGGACTAGCGGGGGGGCTCGATACAATGAGCAGTTCTTC	CASSRGTSGGARYNEQFF
TRBJ1-4	.	TRBV7-8	.	TGTGCCAGCAGCTTAGCGAGGGCAGGCGCCGGTGAAAAACTGTTTTTT	CASSLARAGAGEKLFF
TRBJ1-3	.	TRBV7-2	.	TGTGCCAGCAGCTTAGTGCAGGGTGGAAACACCATATATTTT	CASSLVQGGNTIYF
TRBJ2-3	.	TRBV14	.	TGTGCCAGCAGCCAAGTGGGGGGAGTCACAGATACGCAGTATTTT	CASSQVGGVTDTQYF
TRBJ2-5	.	TRBV2	.	TGTGCCAGCAGCCTCTACCCGGACAGCGAACAAGAGACCCAGTACTTC	CASSLYPDSEQETQYF
TRBJ2-1	.	TRBV6-5	TRBD2	TGTGCCAGCAGTTTGGCTAGCGGGGACTCCTACAATGAGCAGTTCTTC	CASSLASGDSYNEQFF
TRBJ2-1	.	TRBV29-1	.	TGCAGCGTTGAAGAGGCAGTTATTTCCTACAATGAGCAGTTCTTC	CSVEEAVISYNEQFF
TRBJ1-3	.	TRBV2	TRBD1	TGTGCCAGCAGTCGACAGGGGCCCATCCTCTCTGGAAACACCATATATTTT	CASSRQGPILSGNTIYF
TRBJ2-5	.	TRBV18	.	TGTGCCAGCTCACCCGCTAGCTCAGAGACCCAGTACTTC	CASSPASSETQYF
TRBJ2-2	.	TRBV28	TRBD1	TGTGCCAGCAGTTCTAATCTGGGACAGGGGAACACCGGGGAGCTGTTTTTT	CASSSNLGQGNTGELFF
TRBJ2-1	.	TRBV18	.	TGTGCCAGCTCACCAGTTGGGGGGATAGGTTACAATGAGCAGTTCTTC	CASSPVGGIGYNEQFF
TRBJ2-5	.	TRBV10-3	TRBD2	TGTGCCATCAGCCCCGGGACTAGCGGGGGGGCCACCACGGAGACCCAGTACTTC	CAISPGTSGGATTETQYF